These 32 T cell receptor beta chains were all obtained from the same sample, sequenced in a study of T cell changes during pregnancy in multiple sclerosis. The table came from immunoSEQ multiplex PCR; TCRdb's copy has only in-frame clones and leaves some out. The sample consists of about 70,000 clones, approximately 94% of them appearing once. The source material was peripheral blood, sampled in the third trimester of pregnancy. These receptors were obtained from a female donor with multiple sclerosis, enrolled in a pregnancy study.

This chain joins TRBV30 and TRBJ2-3; maybe TRBD2 (5 bases). This CDR3 spans 14 amino acids. V was pared by 4 bases and J by 1 base, with 12 bases between. Germline CDR1 GTSNPN, CDR2 SVGIG (reference sequence). The CDR3 spells CAWKRLGGTDTQYF. The CDR3 DNA reads as TGTGCCTGGAAACGCCTCGGGGGCACAGATACGCAGTATTTT.

V usage is TRBV5-6 and J usage is TRBJ2-5; 12 nucleotides match TRBD1. The germline V gene has CDR1 SGHDT and CDR2 YYEEEE. Trimming removed 4 bases from V and 1 base from J; junction bases left unmatched: 5. The CDR3 loop spans 16 amino acids. This CDR3 is CASSRGTGGPQETQYF. Written as DNA, the CDR3 is TGTGCCAGCAGCAGAGGGACAGGGGGCCCCCAAGAGACCCAGTACTTC.

The genes are TRBV5-6 and TRBJ1-6; TRBD1 agrees at 7 bases. The germline V gene encodes CDR1 SGHDT and CDR2 YYEEEE. CDR3 size: 18 residues. The V gene end was trimmed by 4 bases and the J gene end by 3 bases; junction bases not matched to a gene: 13. The chain's CDR3 is CASSHRQGGINYNSPLHF. CDR3 bases: TGTGCCAGCAGCCACCGACAGGGAGGAATAAACTATAATTCACCCCTCCACTTT.

The chain combines TRBV5-6 with TRBJ1-6, with unresolved D. The CDR3 is made up of 16 amino acids. V shed 1 base and J shed 1 base, with 9 bases lying between them. Germline V gives CDR1 SGHDT, CDR2 YYEEEE. In DNA form, the CDR3 reads TGTGCCAGCAGCTTGAGAGGGTGGTCCTATAATTCACCCCTCCACTTT. Encoded protein: CASSLRGWSYNSPLHF.

This chain uses TRBV2 with TRBJ2-5, with TRBD2 identical over 8 bases. The ends lost 3 bases at V and 7 bases at J; junction bases unmatched: 7. The CDR3 totals 14 residues. CDR1 and CDR2 (germline): SNHLY, FYNNEI. The CDR3 DNA follows: TGTGCCAGCAGTGAGGAGCGGGGGATAGGGACCCAGTACTTC. Its translation is CASSEERGIGTQYF. The whole variable domain, remainder taken from reference TRBV2 and TRBJ2-5, is EPEVTQTPSHQVTQMGQEVILRCVPISNHLYFYWYRQILGQKVEFLVSFYNNEISEKSEIFDDQFSVERPDGSNFTLKIRSTKLEDSAMYFCASSEERGIGTQYFGPGTRLLVL.

This clone was seen more than once but under ten times. The CDR3 nucleotides read TGTGCCAGCAGCGGGACTAGCGGGGGGGCTGTTAGCACAGATACGCAGTATTTT. Protein sequence: CASSGTSGGAVSTDTQYF. The J gene is TRBJ2-3, the V gene TRBV11-2; 16 bases fit TRBD2. There are 18 residues in the CDR3. Trimming cost V 5 bases and J 0 bases; bases outside gene matches: 5. Germline CDR1 SGHAT, CDR2 FQNNGV. The variable domain in full, completed from reference TRBV11-2 and TRBJ2-3, reads EAGVAQSPRYKIIEKRQSVAFWCNPISGHATLYWYQQILGQGPKLLIQFQNNGVVDDSQLPKDRFSAERLKGVDSTLKIQPAKLEDSAVYLCASSGTSGGAVSTDTQYFGPGTRLTVL.

The V gene is TRBV5-1, the J gene TRBJ2-3, with TRBD1 matching 10 bases. The CDR3 has 15 residues. The V segment lost 4 bases and the J segment 6 bases; nucleotides outside the gene matches: 8. Germline V lookup: CDR1 SGHRS, CDR2 YFSETQ. CDR3 sequence (DNA): TGCGCCAGCAGCCTCCTGGGACAGGGGATGGATACGCAGTATTTT. This codes for CASSLLGQGMDTQYF.

The genes are TRBV7-9 and TRBJ2-5, with 9 bases lining up with TRBD1. Trimming removed 8 bases from V and 1 base from J; junction bases left unmatched: 5. This CDR3 region has 14 residues. The germline gives CDR1 SEHNR, CDR2 FQNEAQ (reference sequence). Here the CDR3 reads CASGGQGSQETQYF. DNA for the CDR3: TGTGCCAGCGGCGGACAGGGGAGCCAAGAGACCCAGTACTTC. Using reference TRBV7-9 and TRBJ2-5 for the parts outside the CDR3, the full variable domain is DTGVSQNPRHKITKRGQNVTFRCDPISEHNRLYWYRQTLGQGPEFLTYFQNEAQLEKSRLLSDRFSAERPKGSFSTLEIQRTEQGDSAMYLCASGGQGSQETQYFGPGTRLLVL.

The genes are TRBV6-5 and TRBJ2-3, with a possible D match to TRBD1 (5 bases). Between the trimmed V and J ends, which lost 9 bases and 2 bases, there was a span of 12 bases. CDR3 size: 13 residues. The germline V gene has CDR1 MNHEY and CDR2 SVGAGI. Here the CDR3 reads CASGLRDTDTQYF. The CDR3 coding sequence is TGTGCCAGTGGGCTCAGGGACACAGATACGCAGTATTTT.

The chain has TRBV7-8 and TRBJ1-6; D is undetermined. The V end lost 2 bases, the J end lost 13 bases, and 12 bases lay between the germline ends. CDR1 SGHVS and CDR2 FQNEAQ come from the germline V gene. This CDR3 has 13 residues. The CDR3 is CASSLKFLAPLHF. The DNA of the CDR3 is TGTGCCAGCAGCTTAAAGTTTCTAGCTCCCCTCCACTTT.

The chain couples TRBV4-2 to TRBJ1-2; D might be TRBD1 (5 bases). Germline V gives CDR1 LGHNA, CDR2 YNFKEQ. This CDR3 has 14 residues. Trimming took 0 bases from V and 8 from J, leaving 13 bases between them. The CDR3 loop reads CASSQDGKGLGYTF. The CDR3, as DNA: TGTGCCAGCAGCCAAGATGGAAAGGGGCTAGGCTACACCTTC.

The chain is built from TRBV21-1 and TRBJ2-7; the table calls TRBD1, which could not be checked here. TRBV21-1 is an annotated pseudogene. This CDR3 has 13 residues. In nucleotides, the CDR3 is TGTGCCGGGCACAGGGAAAGGACCTACGAGCAGTACTTC. It specifies CAGHRERTYEQYF.

V and J are TRBV6-6 and TRBJ2-7, with a tentative D call TRBD2 (5 bases). V dropped 8 bases and J dropped 5 bases, with 19 bases sitting between them. Germline V gene data show CDR1 as MNHNY and CDR2 as SVGAGI (reference sequence). CDR3 length equals 14 residues. In DNA, the CDR3 is TGTGCCAGCTCCCTTTTGCGGGCGCTTGACGAGCAGTACTTC. Its translation is CASSLLRALDEQYF.

This chain uses TRBV7-2 with TRBJ1-5; no reliable D call. V was pared by 1 base and J by 3 bases, with 13 bases between. The CDR3 loop spans 16 amino acids. The germline V gene has CDR1 SGHTA and CDR2 FQGNSA. In DNA form, the CDR3 reads TGTGCCAGCAGCTTAGAGAGAGCATCTCCCAATCAGCCCCAGCATTTT. It translates to CASSLERASPNQPQHF.

The rearrangement uses TRBV4-3 and TRBJ1-5; 11 nucleotides match TRBD1. V lost 1 base to trimming and J lost 6 bases; unmatched junction nucleotides: 2. The CDR3 is 15 residues long. Germline V lookup: CDR1 LGHNA, CDR2 YSLEER. This CDR3 reads CASSQGTGGFQPQHF. CDR3 DNA sequence: TGCGCCAGCAGCCAAGGGACAGGGGGCTTTCAGCCCCAGCATTTT.

The chain employs TRBV6-1 and TRBJ2-3, with D tentatively TRBD1 (6 bases). The CDR3 totals 19 residues. The germline CDR1 and CDR2 sequences are MNHNS and SASEGT. The V and J ends lost 2 bases and 0 bases respectively, with 21 bases between them. CDR3 residues: CASSELTGAVGQSTDTQYF. The CDR3 DNA sequence: TGTGCCAGCAGTGAACTAACAGGTGCAGTGGGACAAAGCACAGATACGCAGTATTTT.

The gene calls are TRBV30 and TRBJ2-7; 8 nucleotides line up with TRBD1. Germline lookup yields CDR1 GTSNPN and CDR2 SVGIG (reference sequence). The CDR3 extends over 12 amino acids. The J segment lost 10 bases and the V segment lost 4 bases, leaving 9 bases of the junction unmatched. This chain's CDR3 is CAWTPGGKPQYF. As DNA, the CDR3 is TGTGCCTGGACCCCAGGGGGCAAGCCCCAGTACTTC.

This chain links TRBV18 with TRBJ2-7; 7 bases fit TRBD2. V lost 2 bases to trimming and J lost 6 bases; unmatched junction nucleotides: 7. In germline, CDR1 is KGHSH, CDR2 LQKENI. The CDR3 sequence is 14 residues long. DNA of the CDR3: TGTGCCAGCTCACCAGACACCCGGGGGGTCGAGCAGTACTTC. Its protein product is CASSPDTRGVEQYF.

The rearrangement joins TRBV19 to TRBJ2-1; D ambiguous. Germline lookup yields CDR1 LNHDA and CDR2 SQIVND (reference sequence). V was clipped by 2 bases and J by 3 bases, with 5 bases between them. This CDR3 is built from 13 residues. CDR3 DNA: TGTGCCAGTAGTATAACTTTCTACAATGAGCAGTTCTTC. It yields the protein CASSITFYNEQFF.

V is TRBV6-6 and J is TRBJ2-3, with D possibly matching TRBD2 (5 bases). Germline V lookup: CDR1 MNHNY, CDR2 SVGAGI (reference sequence). Trimming shortened V by 7 bases and J by 6 bases, and 14 bases separated the two germline ends. The CDR3 length is 13 residues. Here the CDR3 DNA reads TGTGCCAGCACCATTTCTAGCAGGGATACGCAGTATTTT. Its translation: CASTISSRDTQYF.

V usage is TRBV18 and J usage is TRBJ2-3; 8 positions match TRBD1. The CDR3 runs to 16 residues. The J segment lost 6 bases and the V segment lost 4 bases, leaving 12 bases of the junction unmatched. Germline V gene data show CDR1 as KGHSH and CDR2 as LQKENI. CDR3 in amino acids: CASSRDRGVIGDTQYF. In DNA, the CDR3 is TGTGCCAGCTCACGAGACAGGGGAGTCATCGGTGATACGCAGTATTTT.

This clone has just one count. The CDR3 sequence is CASGPQSGGQETQYF. DNA of the CDR3: TGTGCTAGTGGTCCCCAATCCGGGGGACAAGAGACCCAGTACTTC. The chain carries TRBV12-5 and TRBJ2-5; weak D call: TRBD2 (6 bases). Trimming took off 5 bases at V and 2 bases at J, with 15 bases between the two ends. CDR3 size: 15 residues. Germline CDR1 and CDR2: LGHNT and FRNRAP.

The J gene is TRBJ1-6, the V gene TRBV5-1; the D gene is possibly TRBD1 (6 bases). Germline values: CDR1 SGHRS, CDR2 YFSETQ. Trimming shortened V by 4 bases and J by 8 bases, and 16 bases separated the two germline ends. The CDR3 contains 15 residues. This CDR3 reads CASSPTGSRDSPLHF. The DNA for the CDR3 is TGCGCCAGCAGCCCTACAGGGTCCAGGGATTCACCCCTCCACTTT.

This clone was detected a few times. The chain uses TRBV19 and TRBJ1-4; 7 bases are shared with TRBD1. V was clipped by 11 bases and J by 8 bases; unmatched bases: 11. The CDR3 sequence is 13 residues long. Germline loops: CDR1 LNHDA, CDR2 SQIVND (reference sequence). The CDR3 sequence: CAGQEGKREKLFF. The CDR3 DNA sequence: TGTGCCGGACAGGAGGGAAAGAGGGAAAAACTGTTTTTT.

The chain employs TRBV6-5 and TRBJ1-1; TRBD1 aligns across 9 bases. The ends lost 8 bases at V and 4 bases at J; junction bases unmatched: 8. This CDR3 spans 14 amino acids. The germline V gene has CDR1 MNHEY and CDR2 SVGAGI. The chain's CDR3 is CASCKTGGATEAFF. CDR3 DNA: TGTGCCAGCTGCAAGACAGGGGGGGCCACTGAAGCTTTCTTT.

The chain has TRBV6-5 and TRBJ1-2; maybe TRBD1 (5 bases). The germline gives CDR1 MNHEY, CDR2 SVGAGI. Trimming left V 10 bases short and J 4 bases short, with 16 bases between. CDR3 length: 13 residues. The CDR3 DNA reads as TGTGCCACAGCACGTATAGGGGCCTATGGCTACACCTTC. It codes for CATARIGAYGYTF.

The gene calls are TRBV7-5 and TRBJ1-4; the D call of TRBD1 is as the table states it, not checked on the DNA. TRBV7-5 counts as a pseudogene. The CDR3 runs to 17 residues. CDR3: CVRTRIGVTGGREKLFF. CDR3 nucleotide sequence: TGTGTCAGAACCCGCATAGGGGTCACAGGGGGCCGCGAAAAACTGTTTTTT.

The chain uses TRBV21-1 and TRBJ2-5; the table names TRBD1, a call not compared with the DNA. TRBV21-1 is a documented pseudogene. This CDR3 is built from 15 residues. CDR3 nucleotides: TGTGCCAGCAATATAAGGACAGAACATCGAGAGACCCAGTACTTC. The encoded protein is CASNIRTEHRETQYF.

This clone was seen only once. The chain has TRBV6-6 and TRBJ2-1; tentative D call: TRBD2 (7 bases). Germline V gene data show CDR1 as MNHNY and CDR2 as SVGAGI (reference sequence). CDR3 length equals 15 residues. Trimming pared 2 bases from V and 3 bases from J, leaving 11 bases between. The CDR3 nucleotides read TGTGCCAGCAGTTACGGGGGGGCCAACTACAATGAGCAGTTCTTC. It translates to CASSYGGANYNEQFF.

The chain combines TRBV9 with TRBJ2-3, with TRBD1 as a possible D gene (5 bases). Germline V gene sequence: CDR1 SGDLS, CDR2 YYNGEE. V was trimmed by 4 bases and J by 5 bases, leaving 8 bases between them. CDR3 length: 12 residues. CDR3 sequence: CASSLDRDTQYF. The CDR3 DNA follows: TGTGCCAGCAGCTTAGACAGAGATACGCAGTATTTT.

V usage is TRBV7-9 and J usage is TRBJ1-1, with no clear D. V lost 5 bases and J lost 6, with 10 bases in between. Germline V gene lookup returns CDR1 SEHNR and CDR2 FQNEAQ (reference sequence). This CDR3 has 12 residues. CDR3 sequence reads: CASSPVSAEAFF. The CDR3 DNA reads TGTGCCAGCAGCCCAGTTTCCGCTGAAGCTTTCTTT. Complete variable domain (other parts from reference TRBV7-9 and TRBJ1-1): DTGVSQNPRHKITKRGQNVTFRCDPISEHNRLYWYRQTLGQGPEFLTYFQNEAQLEKSRLLSDRFSAERPKGSFSTLEIQRTEQGDSAMYLCASSPVSAEAFFGQGTRLTVV.

V gene TRBV19 combines with J gene TRBJ2-1; 8 bases fit TRBD1. Germline lookup yields CDR1 LNHDA and CDR2 SQIVND (reference sequence). CDR3 length equals 16 residues. Trimming took 1 base from V and 5 from J; bases not matched to a gene: 7. The CDR3 spells CASSIARQGPHNEQFF. CDR3 bases: TGTGCCAGTAGTATAGCTCGACAGGGGCCTCACAATGAGCAGTTCTTC.